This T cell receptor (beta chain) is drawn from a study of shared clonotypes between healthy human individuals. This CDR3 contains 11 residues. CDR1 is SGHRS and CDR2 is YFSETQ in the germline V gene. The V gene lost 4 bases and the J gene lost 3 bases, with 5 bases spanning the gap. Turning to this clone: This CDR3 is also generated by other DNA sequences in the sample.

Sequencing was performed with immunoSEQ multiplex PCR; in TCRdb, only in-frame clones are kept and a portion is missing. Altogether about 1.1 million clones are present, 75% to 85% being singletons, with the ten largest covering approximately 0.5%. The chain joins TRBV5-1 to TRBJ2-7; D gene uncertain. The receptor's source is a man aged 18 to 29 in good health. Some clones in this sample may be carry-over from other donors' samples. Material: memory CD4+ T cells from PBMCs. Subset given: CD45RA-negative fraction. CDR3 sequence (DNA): TGCGCCAGCAGCCAGAACTACGAGCAGTACTTC. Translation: CASSQNYEQYF. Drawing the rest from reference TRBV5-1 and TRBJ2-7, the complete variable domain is KAGVTQTPRYLIKTRGQQVTLSCSPISGHRSVSWYQQTPGQGLQFLFEYFSETQRNKGNFPGRFSGRQFSNSRSEMNVSTLELGDSALYLCASSQNYEQYFGPGTRLTVT.